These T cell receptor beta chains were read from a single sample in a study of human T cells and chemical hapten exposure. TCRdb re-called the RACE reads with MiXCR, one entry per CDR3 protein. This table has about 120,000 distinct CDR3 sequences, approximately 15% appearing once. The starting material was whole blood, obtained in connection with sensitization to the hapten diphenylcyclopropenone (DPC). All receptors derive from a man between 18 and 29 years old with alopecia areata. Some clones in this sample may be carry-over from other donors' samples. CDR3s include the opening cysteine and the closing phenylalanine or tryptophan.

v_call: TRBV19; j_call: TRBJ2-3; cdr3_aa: CASSIRGTPDTQYF
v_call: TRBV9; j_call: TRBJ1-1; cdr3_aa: CASSASGGLNTEAFF
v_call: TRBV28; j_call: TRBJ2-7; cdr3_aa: CASSPGAVTSYEQYF
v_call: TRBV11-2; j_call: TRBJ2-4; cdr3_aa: CASGGLSNIQYF
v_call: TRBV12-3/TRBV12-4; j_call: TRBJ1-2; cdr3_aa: CASSRQGAVNYGYTF
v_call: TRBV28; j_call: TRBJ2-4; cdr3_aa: CASIDESKNIQYF
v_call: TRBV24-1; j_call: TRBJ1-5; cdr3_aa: CATSDPTGAFNQPQHF
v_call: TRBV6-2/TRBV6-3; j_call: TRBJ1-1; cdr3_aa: CATWASLEAFF
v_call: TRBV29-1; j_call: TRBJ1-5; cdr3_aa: CSGAGGSGQPQHF
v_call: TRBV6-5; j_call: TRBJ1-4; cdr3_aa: CASSYSIKEKLFF
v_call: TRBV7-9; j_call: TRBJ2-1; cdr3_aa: CASRLGTGYYNEQFF
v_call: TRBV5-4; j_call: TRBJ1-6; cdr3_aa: CASSPGTAHSRHSPLHF
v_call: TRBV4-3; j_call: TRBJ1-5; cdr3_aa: CASSQDRYSNQPQHF
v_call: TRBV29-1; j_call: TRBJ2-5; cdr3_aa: CSVVKDPETQYF
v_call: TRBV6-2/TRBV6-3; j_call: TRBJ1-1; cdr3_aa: CASRLRQTGNTEAFF
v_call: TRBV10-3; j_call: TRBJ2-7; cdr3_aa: CASRWGAGAYEQYF
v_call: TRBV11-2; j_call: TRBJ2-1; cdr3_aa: CASRPLGTTRQFF
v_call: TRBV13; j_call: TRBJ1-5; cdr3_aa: CASSFGQSNQPQHF
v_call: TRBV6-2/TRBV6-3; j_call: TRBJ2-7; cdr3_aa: CASSYSRTKKYEQYF
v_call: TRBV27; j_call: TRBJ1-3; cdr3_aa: CASSPSNTGNTIYF
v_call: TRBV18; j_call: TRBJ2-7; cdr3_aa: CASSRYSAGQDEQYF
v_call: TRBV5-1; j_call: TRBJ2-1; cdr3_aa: CASRFGQGGYNEQFF
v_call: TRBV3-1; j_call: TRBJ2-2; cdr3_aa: CASSFRTSTNTGELFF
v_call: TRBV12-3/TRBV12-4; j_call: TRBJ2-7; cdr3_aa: CASSLEGHLYEQYF
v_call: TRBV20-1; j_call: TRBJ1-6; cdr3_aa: CSLVRTGTGGSPLHF
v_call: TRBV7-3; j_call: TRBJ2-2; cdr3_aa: CASRERRTGELFF
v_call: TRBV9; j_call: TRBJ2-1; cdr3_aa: CASTRGVAGNEQFF
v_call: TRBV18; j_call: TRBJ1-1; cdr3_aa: CASSRLEQNTEAFF
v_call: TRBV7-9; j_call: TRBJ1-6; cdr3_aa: CASSLEGYDSPLHF
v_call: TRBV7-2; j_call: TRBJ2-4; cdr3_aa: CASSWATQGAKNIQYF
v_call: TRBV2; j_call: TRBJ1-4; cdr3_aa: CASTPLGRARGEKLFF
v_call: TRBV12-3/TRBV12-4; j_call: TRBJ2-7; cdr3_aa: CASSFTAYEQYF
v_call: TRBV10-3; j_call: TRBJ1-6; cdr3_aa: CAISGALNSPLHF
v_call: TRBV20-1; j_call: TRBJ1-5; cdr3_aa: CSARPGTGLTQPQHF
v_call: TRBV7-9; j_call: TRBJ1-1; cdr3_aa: CASRPGGQQAFF
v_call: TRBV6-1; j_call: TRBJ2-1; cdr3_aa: CASPKGYTYNEQFF